This TCR beta chain was recovered during a study of blood T cell repertoires in COVID-19. Across the whole study: Both acute and convalescent COVID-19 samples were obtained from the United States, Italy and Spain. PBMCs, B-cell-depleted T cells, or T cells were the source of the cDNA or gDNA that made up the material.

Losses at the gene ends were 3 bases for V and 2 bases for J; bases not matched to a gene: 2. This CDR3 is 15 amino acids long. Looked up from germline, CDR1 is LNHDA and CDR2 is SQIVND (reference sequence). Original processing methods: Cell counts per sample came from amplifying reference gene primers. This table comes from immunoSEQ multiplex PCR, and its TCRdb copy is limited to in-frame clones, with some not included. The DNA gave D and trimming, while V, J and clone size come from that table. This table holds tens of thousands of clones, around 80% found once. The rearrangement uses TRBV19 and TRBJ1-5; 9 nucleotides align to TRBD1. The receptor comes from a man in his 60s with active or convalescent COVID-19. Sample: peripheral blood. In DNA, the CDR3 is TGTGCCAGTAGTATGACAGGGGGAGGCAATCAGCCCCAGCATTTT. As protein: CASSMTGGGNQPQHF. The full variable domain, in which reference TRBV19 and TRBJ1-5 provide the parts outside the CDR3, is DGGITQSPKYLFRKEGQNVTLSCEQNLNHDAMYWYRQDPGQGLRLIYYSQIVNDFQKGDIAEGYSVSREKKESFPLTVTSAQKNPTAFYLCASSMTGGGNQPQHFGDGTRLSIL.